The clone carrying this T cell receptor beta chain showed up just a few times. Measured with immunoSEQ multiplex PCR; TCRdb has only the in-frame clones, and not every one. The table includes some 150,000 clones, 60% to 85% detected once. The data belong to a study of blood T cell repertoires in COVID-19. Per germline, CDR1 SNHLY and CDR2 FYNNEI. This CDR3 is built from 15 residues. The ends were cut back, 2 bases at V and 3 bases at J, with 13 bases in the middle. This chain uses TRBV2 with TRBJ1-1; TRBD1 might be the D (6 bases). The receptor was isolated from a woman of 80 years or more with active or convalescent COVID-19. Sequencing used peripheral blood. CDR3 residues: CASSENGQTYTEAFF. As DNA, the CDR3 is TGTGCCAGCAGTGAAAATGGACAGACCTACACTGAAGCTTTCTTT.